One and the same sample provided the 3 T cell receptor beta chains below, sequenced in a study of blood T cell repertoires in COVID-19. Assay used: immunoSEQ multiplex PCR; TCRdb lists only in-frame clones, some missing. The sample holds 150,000 to 200,000 clones, around nine tenths seen once. Specimen: peripheral blood. The receptors derive from a man between 65 and 80 years old with acute or convalescent COVID-19.

The chain uses TRBV27 and TRBJ1-1; D unresolved. V lost 6 bases to trimming and J lost 0 bases, with 17 bases between them. Germline V CDR1 and CDR2: MNHEY, SMNVEV (reference sequence). The CDR3 runs to 16 residues. In DNA form, the CDR3 reads TGTGCCAGCAGGGAGACTCGGGGATGGTTGAACACTGAAGCTTTCTTT. Translation gives CASRETRGWLNTEAFF.

V is TRBV5-8 and J is TRBJ1-5; tentative D call: TRBD1 (5 bases). V was trimmed by 2 bases and J by 5 bases, leaving 11 bases between them. The CDR3 consists of 14 residues. CDR1 is SGHTS, CDR2 YDEGEE, per germline. The CDR3 DNA sequence: TGTGCCAGCAGCTTATCAGGGTTCGATCAGCCCCAGCATTTT. Amino acids: CASSLSGFDQPQHF.

The chain is built from TRBV7-2 and TRBJ2-7; 8 bases are a match to TRBD1. The junction had 8 bases not matched to a gene; V was cut back by 5 bases and J by 2 bases. The CDR3 covers 15 residues. Germline V lookup: CDR1 SGHTA, CDR2 FQGNSA. CDR3 DNA sequence: TGTGCCAGCAGCATATCAGGGGGCGCGACCTACGAGCAGTACTTC. Its translation: CASSISGGATYEQYF.